One sample yielded the 26 T cell receptor beta chains listed below, sequenced in a study of a mutant IDH1 vaccine in newly diagnosed glioma. TCRdb's copy holds only in-frame clones and misses some; the assay was immunoSEQ multiplex PCR. The table has roughly 42,000 clones, 80% to 90% seen once. Their antigen targets remain unknown. Noted time point: week 5, during vaccination. Vaccine doses each comprised 300 ug of mutant IDH1 20-mer peptide, with topical imiquimod. Here the sequenced sample was PBMCs, taken from a glioma patient whose treatment included an IDH1 peptide vaccine. These receptors all come from a man aged 35 to 55 with glioma.

This clone was recorded a few times. The chain recombines TRBV2 with TRBJ1-1, with 7 positions matching TRBD1. V lost 4 bases to trimming and J lost 0 bases; unmatched junction nucleotides: 2. Germline-derived CDR1 and CDR2 are SNHLY and FYNNEI. CDR3 size: 14 residues. In nucleotides, the CDR3 is TGTGCCAGCAGTGTCCAGGGGGTGAACACTGAAGCTTTCTTT. Protein product: CASSVQGVNTEAFF.

V gene TRBV10-3 combines with J gene TRBJ2-4, with 10 bases identical to TRBD2. V shed 2 bases and J 5 bases; nucleotides not matched to a gene: 6. Germline assignment: CDR1 ENHRY and CDR2 SYGVKD. This CDR3 region has 16 residues. The CDR3 DNA reads as TGTGCCATCAGTGAGGGTCTACTAGCGGGACAAAACATTCAGTACTTC. It translates to CAISEGLLAGQNIQYF.

The rearrangement joins TRBV18 to TRBJ1-1, with a possible D match to TRBD1 (5 bases). CDR3 length equals 13 residues. V was trimmed by 0 bases and J by 8 bases, leaving 10 bases between them. In germline, CDR1 is KGHSH, CDR2 LQKENI. The CDR3: CASSPPSNREAFF. In DNA, the CDR3 is TGTGCCAGCTCACCACCCTCCAACAGGGAAGCTTTCTTT.

The J gene is TRBJ2-1, the V gene TRBV5-6; no firm D call. V was pared by 3 bases and J by 4 bases, with 2 bases between. CDR1 is SGHDT and CDR2 is YYEEEE in the germline V gene. The CDR3 is made up of 11 amino acids. The CDR3 coding sequence is TGTGCCAGCAGCTCTTACAATGAGCAGTTCTTC. Its protein is CASSSYNEQFF. Drawing the rest from reference TRBV5-6 and TRBJ2-1, the complete variable domain is DAGVTQSPTHLIKTRGQQVTLRCSPKSGHDTVSWYQQALGQGPQFIFQYYEEEERQRGNFPDRFSGHQFPNYSSELNVNALLLGDSALYLCASSSYNEQFFGPGTRLTVL.

This clone was observed a few times. This rearrangement joins TRBV6-6 to TRBJ1-6; 8 bases are shared with TRBD1. Germline trimming cut 6 bases from V and 9 bases from J; bases unmatched to any gene: 13. Germline V gene sequence: CDR1 MNHNY, CDR2 SVGAGI (reference sequence). The CDR3 spans 16 residues. The chain's CDR3 is CASSLTSDRGGSPLHF. CDR3 coding DNA: TGTGCCAGCAGCCTTACCTCCGACAGGGGTGGTTCACCCCTCCACTTT.

The rearrangement links TRBV27 to TRBJ2-2; 10 bases map to TRBD2. This CDR3 is built from 16 residues. V was pared by 7 bases and J by 5 bases, with 10 bases of the junction left unmatched. Germline V CDR1 and CDR2: MNHEY, SMNVEV (reference sequence). Here the CDR3 reads CASTSWTSGRTGELFF. CDR3 nucleotides: TGTGCCAGCACCTCATGGACTAGCGGACGGACCGGGGAGCTGTTTTTT.

The chain carries TRBV19 and TRBJ2-1; 10 bases are a match to TRBD2. Germline V gene sequence: CDR1 LNHDA, CDR2 SQIVND (reference sequence). The junction had 5 bases not matched to a gene; V was cut back by 4 bases and J by 2 bases. The CDR3 contains 16 residues. The CDR3 is CASSRGTSATYNEQFF. The CDR3 DNA follows: TGTGCCAGTAGTAGAGGGACTAGCGCTACCTACAATGAGCAGTTCTTC. Supplemented by reference TRBV19 and TRBJ2-1, the full variable domain reads DGGITQSPKYLFRKEGQNVTLSCEQNLNHDAMYWYRQDPGQGLRLIYYSQIVNDFQKGDIAEGYSVSREKKESFPLTVTSAQKNPTAFYLCASSRGTSATYNEQFFGPGTRLTVL.

This rearrangement joins TRBV27 to TRBJ2-5; TRBD1 is a possible D gene (6 bases). The germline V gene has CDR1 MNHEY and CDR2 SMNVEV (reference sequence). V lost 5 bases and J lost 4, with 17 bases in between. The length of the CDR3 is 15 residues. The CDR3 protein is CASSARRGQSETQYF. For the CDR3, the DNA is TGTGCCAGCAGTGCCCGCAGGGGTCAGTCAGAGACCCAGTACTTC.

The CDR3 DNA reads as TGTGCCAGCAGCTTTAGGGACAGGGAAGCTTTCTTT. This encodes CASSFRDREAFF. The V gene is TRBV13, the J gene TRBJ1-1; 8 positions agree with TRBD1. The V gene end was trimmed by 3 bases and the J gene end by 8 bases; junction bases not matched to a gene: 2. The CDR3 is 12 residues long. Germline V CDR1 and CDR2: PRHDT, FYEKMQ (reference sequence).

CDR3 sequence: CASTEDYFTGELFF. The DNA of the CDR3 is TGTGCCAGCACCGAGGACTATTTCACCGGGGAGCTGTTTTTT. V and J are TRBV2 and TRBJ2-2, with D perhaps matching TRBD2 (6 bases). Trimming removed 7 bases from V and 4 bases from J, with 13 bases in between. The CDR3 is 14 amino acids. CDR1 is SNHLY and CDR2 is FYNNEI in the germline V gene.

J is TRBJ1-4 and V is TRBV5-6; D is uncertain. V lost 4 bases and J 3 bases, leaving 13 bases between the germline ends. The CDR3 is 15 amino acids. CDR1 and CDR2 from the germline V gene are SGHDT and YYEEEE. The CDR3 DNA sequence: TGTGCCAGCAGCAGATGGACGGGTCCTAATGAAAAACTGTTTTTT. Translating gives CASSRWTGPNEKLFF. Complete variable domain (other parts from reference TRBV5-6 and TRBJ1-4): DAGVTQSPTHLIKTRGQQVTLRCSPKSGHDTVSWYQQALGQGPQFIFQYYEEEERQRGNFPDRFSGHQFPNYSSELNVNALLLGDSALYLCASSRWTGPNEKLFFGSGTQLSVL.

This clone was seen just once. The chain employs TRBV18 and TRBJ2-7; 10 bases map to TRBD1. Per germline, CDR1 KGHSH and CDR2 LQKENI. The CDR3 extends over 15 amino acids. V shed 1 base and J 5 bases; nucleotides not matched to a gene: 5. CDR3 protein: CASSPLDRGQNEQYF. In nucleotides, the CDR3 is TGTGCCAGCTCACCACTTGACAGGGGGCAGAACGAGCAGTACTTC. The variable domain in full, with the rest retrieved from reference TRBV18 and TRBJ2-7, is NAGVMQNPRHLVRRRGQEARLRCSPMKGHSHVYWYRQLPEEGLKFMVYLQKENIIDESGMPKERFSAEFPKEGPSILRIQQVVRGDSAAYFCASSPLDRGQNEQYFGPGTRLTVT.

The J gene is TRBJ1-2, the V gene TRBV27; D not certain. CDR1 is MNHEY, CDR2 SMNVEV, per germline (reference sequence). V was clipped by 2 bases and J by 6 bases, with 22 bases between them. CDR3 length equals 17 residues. CDR3 in DNA: TGTGCCAGCAGTTTAAAGGGTGTGGCGCGCCCGGGTGATGGCTACACCTTC. Amino acid sequence: CASSLKGVARPGDGYTF.

The chain uses TRBV7-9 and TRBJ2-7; D not certain. CDR3 size: 11 residues. Trimming removed 5 bases at V and 9 bases at J, with 11 bases between. The germline V gene encodes CDR1 SEHNR and CDR2 FQNEAQ (reference sequence). For the CDR3, the DNA is TGTGCCAGCAGCCCAGGCGTGAGGCAGTACTTC. It is translated as CASSPGVRQYF.

On this clone: The junction and the germline gene differ at one end; a read error may be behind it. The genes are TRBV28 and TRBJ1-4, with TRBD1 as a possible D gene (5 bases). The CDR3 is 15 amino acids. CDR1 and CDR2 from the germline V gene are MDHEN and SYDVKM. CDR3 amino acids: CAGSFTAGLDEKLFF. The DNA of the CDR3 is TGTGCCGGCAGTTTTACAGCGGGGCTGGATGAAAAACTGTTTTTT.

The rearrangement uses TRBV7-6 and TRBJ2-5; D is ambiguous. CDR1 and CDR2 from the germline V gene are SGHVS and FNYEAQ. The CDR3 runs 12 residues. Trimming removed 6 bases from V and 5 bases from J, with 10 bases in between. Here the CDR3 DNA reads TGTGCCAGCAGTCAGTTTGGGGAGACCCAGTACTTC. Amino acids: CASSQFGETQYF.

The rearrangement joins TRBV5-1 to TRBJ2-3, with TRBD2 identical over 15 bases. Germline lookup yields CDR1 SGHRS and CDR2 YFSETQ. Trimming at V came to 2 bases and at J to 7 bases, leaving 5 bases not matched to a gene. The CDR3 loop spans 16 amino acids. Written as DNA, the CDR3 is TGCGCCAGCAGCTTTGGACTAGCGGGAGGGGGAAATACGCAGTATTTT. The encoded protein is CASSFGLAGGGNTQYF.

This clone was counted only a few times. The chain joins TRBV28 to TRBJ2-7; 9 bases match TRBD1. CDR1 MDHEN and CDR2 SYDVKM come from the germline V gene. The CDR3 covers 14 residues. V shed 7 bases, J shed 4 bases, and the junction held 8 bases outside the gene matches. The CDR3 sequence: CASTLPGQGYEQYF. CDR3 in DNA: TGTGCCAGCACTCTACCGGGACAGGGATACGAGCAGTACTTC.

The chain employs TRBV7-2 and TRBJ2-1, with TRBD2 as a possible D gene (7 bases). CDR3 length: 17 amino acids. Trimming left V 5 bases short and J 0 bases short, with 17 bases between. Germline CDR1 and CDR2: SGHTA and FQGNSA. This CDR3 reads CASSPKWGGYSYNEQFF. The CDR3 nucleotides are TGTGCCAGCAGCCCGAAGTGGGGGGGCTACTCCTACAATGAGCAGTTCTTC.

V gene TRBV11-2 combines with J gene TRBJ2-1, with D perhaps TRBD1 or TRBD2 (5 bases each). Germline values: CDR1 SGHAT, CDR2 FQNNGV. The V and J ends lost 2 bases and 0 bases respectively, with 11 bases between them. The CDR3 has 16 amino acids. CDR3 DNA: TGTGCCAGCAGCTTAAGGGACGGCAGCTCCTACAATGAGCAGTTCTTC. Translated: CASSLRDGSSYNEQFF. The full variable domain, completed using reference TRBV11-2 and TRBJ2-1, is EAGVAQSPRYKIIEKRQSVAFWCNPISGHATLYWYQQILGQGPKLLIQFQNNGVVDDSQLPKDRFSAERLKGVDSTLKIQPAKLEDSAVYLCASSLRDGSSYNEQFFGPGTRLTVL.

The genes are TRBV4-1 and TRBJ2-5, with TRBD1 matching over 8 bases. The CDR3 is 14 amino acids. CDR1 and CDR2 (germline): MGHRA, YSYEKL. The ends lost 4 bases at V and 2 bases at J; junction bases unmatched: 3. CDR3 nucleotide sequence: TGCGCCAGCAGCCGGACAGGGACACAAGAGACCCAGTACTTC. It specifies CASSRTGTQETQYF.

This clone was observed once. The chain uses TRBV6-5 and TRBJ2-1; 8 bases agree with TRBD2. J gave up 2 bases and V 2 bases, and 5 bases lay outside the gene matches. The CDR3 totals 16 residues. CDR1 is MNHEY, CDR2 SVGAGI, per germline. The CDR3 DNA reads as TGTGCCAGCAGTTACGATATAGCGGGAACCTACAATGAGCAGTTCTTC. Protein product: CASSYDIAGTYNEQFF.

The chain is built from TRBV18 and TRBJ1-1; D might be TRBD1 (5 bases). CDR3 length: 14 residues. V was shortened by 3 bases and J by 5 bases, with 13 bases between the two germline ends. Germline CDR1 KGHSH, CDR2 LQKENI. The CDR3 spells CASSPAGLRTEAFF. The CDR3 DNA reads TGTGCCAGCTCACCGGCAGGGTTGAGGACTGAAGCTTTCTTT.

This clone has a single count. This chain's CDR3 is CASGRDYEQYF. The DNA of the CDR3 is TGTGCCAGCGGCAGGGACTACGAGCAGTACTTC. The chain couples TRBV6-1 to TRBJ2-7, with D possibly matching TRBD1 (5 bases). CDR3 length: 11 amino acids. Trimming pared 8 bases from V and 3 bases from J, leaving 8 bases between. Germline V gene lookup returns CDR1 MNHNS and CDR2 SASEGT.

The chain recombines TRBV5-1 with TRBJ2-3, with TRBD2 matching 13 bases. The CDR3 sequence is 19 residues long. From germline, CDR1 is SGHRS and CDR2 YFSETQ. Trimming took 4 bases from V and 0 from J; bases not matched to a gene: 11. In nucleotides, the CDR3 is TGCGCCAGCAGCAGGAGGACTAGCGGGAGTTGGGCTAGCACAGATACGCAGTATTTT. Translating gives CASSRRTSGSWASTDTQYF. Looking up the rest from reference TRBV5-1 and TRBJ2-3 gives the full variable domain: KAGVTQTPRYLIKTRGQQVTLSCSPISGHRSVSWYQQTPGQGLQFLFEYFSETQRNKGNFPGRFSGRQFSNSRSEMNVSTLELGDSALYLCASSRRTSGSWASTDTQYFGPGTRLTVL.

A few counts support this clone. The chain is built from TRBV6-5 and TRBJ1-5; perhaps TRBD1 as D (5 bases). The V gene lost 6 bases and the J gene lost 5 bases, with 17 bases spanning the gap. The germline gives CDR1 MNHEY, CDR2 SVGAGI. The CDR3 runs 15 residues. CDR3 DNA sequence: TGTGCCAGCAGACGGGGACGGACGGAAGATCAGCCCCAGCATTTT. Its translation is CASRRGRTEDQPQHF.